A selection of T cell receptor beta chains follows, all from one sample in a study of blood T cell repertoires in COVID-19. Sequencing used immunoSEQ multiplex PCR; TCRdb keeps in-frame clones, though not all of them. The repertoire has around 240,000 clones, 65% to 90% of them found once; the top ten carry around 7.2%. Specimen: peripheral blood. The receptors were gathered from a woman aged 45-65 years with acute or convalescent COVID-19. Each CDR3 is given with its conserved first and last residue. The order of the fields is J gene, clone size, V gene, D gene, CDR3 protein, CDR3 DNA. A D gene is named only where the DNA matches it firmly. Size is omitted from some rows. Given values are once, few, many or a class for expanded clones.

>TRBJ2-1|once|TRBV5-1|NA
CASSLPRHEQFF
TGCGCCAGCAGCTTGCCCAGGCACGAGCAGTTCTTC
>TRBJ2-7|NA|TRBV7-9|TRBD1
CASNRGTGEGYEQYF
TGTGCCAGCAACCGAGGGACAGGGGAAGGGTACGAGCAGTACTTC
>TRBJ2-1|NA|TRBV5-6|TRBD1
CASSMFGTGGFGEQFF
TGTGCCAGCAGCATGTTCGGGACAGGGGGCTTTGGAGAGCAGTTCTTC
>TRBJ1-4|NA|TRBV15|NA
CATRRTPTNEKLFF
TGTGCCACCAGGCGGACACCAACTAATGAAAAACTGTTTTTT
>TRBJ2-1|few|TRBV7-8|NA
CASSLASHNEQFF
TGTGCCAGCAGCTTAGCGAGCCACAATGAGCAGTTCTTC
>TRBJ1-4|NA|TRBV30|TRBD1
CAWSDRANEKLFF
TGTGCCTGGTCGGACAGGGCTAATGAAAAACTGTTTTTT
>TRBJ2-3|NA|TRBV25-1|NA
CASSDLGDTQYF
TGTGCCAGCAGTGACCTCGGGGATACGCAGTATTTT
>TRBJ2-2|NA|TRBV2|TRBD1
CASSEHRGNTGELFF
TGTGCCAGCAGTGAACACAGGGGAAACACCGGGGAGCTGTTTTTT
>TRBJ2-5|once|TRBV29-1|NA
CSVEGGETQYF
TGCAGCGTTGAGGGGGGAGAGACCCAGTACTTC
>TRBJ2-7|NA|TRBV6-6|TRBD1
CASSYWTGVSYEQYF
TGTGCCAGCAGTTACTGGACAGGCGTATCCTACGAGCAGTACTTC
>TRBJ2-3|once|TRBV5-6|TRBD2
CASSLPGTSGGSDTQYF
TGTGCCAGCAGCTTGCCCGGGACTAGCGGGGGGTCAGATACGCAGTATTTT
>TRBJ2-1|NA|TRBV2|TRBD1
CASTGTGVYNEQFF
TGTGCCAGCACCGGGACAGGGGTCTACAATGAGCAGTTCTTC
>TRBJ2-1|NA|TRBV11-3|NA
CASSLAGGGFDEQFF
TGTGCCAGCAGCTTAGCGGGGGGCGGCTTCGATGAGCAGTTCTTC
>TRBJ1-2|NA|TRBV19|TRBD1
CASRRQGAFGYTF
TGTGCCAGTAGACGACAGGGAGCTTTTGGCTACACCTTC
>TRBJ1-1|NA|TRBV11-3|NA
CASSLVRAAEAFF
TGTGCCAGCAGCTTAGTCAGGGCAGCTGAAGCTTTCTTT
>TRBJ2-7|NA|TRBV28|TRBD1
CASTSRGDRGSKQYF
TGTGCCAGCACCTCTCGAGGGGACAGGGGGTCGAAGCAGTACTTC
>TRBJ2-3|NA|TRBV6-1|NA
CASSDLQGADTQYF
TGTGCCAGCAGTGATCTTCAGGGTGCAGATACGCAGTATTTT
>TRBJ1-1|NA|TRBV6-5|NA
CASNSDGEAFF
TGTGCCAGCAACTCTGACGGGGAAGCTTTCTTT
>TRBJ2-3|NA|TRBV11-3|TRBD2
CASSATSGTDTQYF
TGTGCCAGCAGCGCAACTAGCGGCACAGATACGCAGTATTTT
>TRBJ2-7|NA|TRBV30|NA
CACRQTYEQYF
TGTGCCTGCAGACAGACCTACGAGCAGTACTTC
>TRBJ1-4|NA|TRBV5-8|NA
CASSLGNRARIEKLFF
TGTGCCAGCAGCTTGGGTAACAGGGCTCGGATTGAAAAACTGTTTTTT
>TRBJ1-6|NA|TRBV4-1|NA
CASSQDESGVNSPLHF
TGCGCCAGCAGCCAAGATGAGTCAGGGGTGAATTCACCCCTCCACTTT
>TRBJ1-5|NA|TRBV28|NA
CASGRGNQPQHF
TGTGCCAGCGGGCGGGGCAATCAGCCCCAGCATTTT
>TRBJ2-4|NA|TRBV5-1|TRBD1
CASSLAGQGDIQYF
TGCGCTAGCAGCTTGGCGGGACAGGGGGACATTCAGTACTTC
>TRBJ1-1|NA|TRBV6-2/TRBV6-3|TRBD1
CASSSPYRGRRTEAFF
TGTGCCAGCAGCTCGCCCTACAGGGGAAGGAGGACTGAAGCTTTCTTT
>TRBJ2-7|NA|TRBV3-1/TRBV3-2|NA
CASSQDPGSAYEQYF
TGTGCCAGCAGCCAAGATCCCGGGAGCGCCTACGAGCAGTACTTC
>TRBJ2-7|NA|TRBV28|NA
CASRDSHEQYF
TGTGCCAGCAGGGACAGCCACGAGCAGTACTTC
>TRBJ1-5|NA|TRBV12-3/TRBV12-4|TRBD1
CASSRDRSQPQHF
TGTGCCAGCAGCAGGGACAGGAGTCAGCCCCAGCATTTT
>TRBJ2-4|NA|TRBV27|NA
CASRSLAKNIQYF
TGTGCCAGCAGATCCCTAGCCAAAAACATTCAGTACTTC
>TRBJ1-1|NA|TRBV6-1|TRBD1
CASSELTGGANTEAFF
TGTGCCAGCAGTGAATTGACAGGGGGGGCGAACACTGAAGCTTTCTTT
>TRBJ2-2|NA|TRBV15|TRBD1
CATRISGQGLGELFF
TGTGCCACCAGGATAAGTGGACAGGGGTTAGGGGAGCTGTTTTTT
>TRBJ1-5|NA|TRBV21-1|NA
CASSKKGNPGRRNQPQHF
TGTGCCAGCAGCAAAAAGGGTAACCCCGGGAGGCGCAATCAGCCCCAGCATTTT
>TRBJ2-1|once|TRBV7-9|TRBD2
CASSRPGTSVGNEQFF
TGTGCCAGCAGCCGGCCTGGGACTAGCGTGGGAAATGAGCAGTTCTTC
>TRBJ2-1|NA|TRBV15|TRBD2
CATSRTSGGDNEQFF
TGTGCCACCAGCAGGACTAGCGGGGGGGACAATGAGCAGTTCTTC
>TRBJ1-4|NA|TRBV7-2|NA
CASSLTAGGEKLFF
TGTGCCAGCAGCCTAACGGCCGGGGGAGAAAAACTGTTTTTT
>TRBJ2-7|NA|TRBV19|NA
CASSRDWSSYEQYF
TGTGCCAGTAGTAGGGACTGGAGCTCCTACGAGCAGTACTTC
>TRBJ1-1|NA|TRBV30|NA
CAWSPLTEAFF
TGTGCCTGGAGTCCCCTGACTGAAGCTTTCTTT
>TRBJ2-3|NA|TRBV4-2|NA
CASSQDVAGTDTQYF
TGTGCCAGCAGCCAAGATGTGGCGGGCACAGATACGCAGTATTTT
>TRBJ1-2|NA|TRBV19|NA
CASRGLGTGYGYTF
TGTGCCAGTCGAGGGTTGGGGACTGGCTATGGCTACACCTTC
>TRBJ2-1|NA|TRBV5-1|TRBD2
CASSLGIAGGPRDEQFF
TGCGCCAGCAGCTTGGGGATAGCGGGAGGACCTCGGGATGAGCAGTTCTTC
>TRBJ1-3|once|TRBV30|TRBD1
CAWRVPTGEKAWFQSGNTIYF
TGTGCCTGGAGGGTCCCCACAGGGGAAAAGGCCTGGTTTCAATCTGGAAACACCATATATTTT
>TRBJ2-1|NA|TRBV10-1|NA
CASSELLEEGNEQFF
TGCGCCAGCAGTGAGCTACTAGAGGAGGGCAATGAGCAGTTCTTC
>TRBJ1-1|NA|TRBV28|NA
CASSLRSTEAFF
TGTGCCAGCAGCCTTAGAAGCACTGAAGCTTTCTTT
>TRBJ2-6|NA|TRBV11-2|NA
CASSSPVVSGTSGANVLTF
TGTGCCAGCAGCTCCCCTGTAGTTAGCGGAACCTCTGGGGCCAACGTCCTGACTTTC
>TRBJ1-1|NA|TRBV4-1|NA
CASSPTGTGTEAFF
TGCGCCAGCAGCCCAACGGGAACTGGCACTGAAGCTTTCTTT
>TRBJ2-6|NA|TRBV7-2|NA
CASSLVGGRSSGANVLTF
TGTGCCAGCAGCTTAGTGGGGGGACGGTCCTCTGGGGCCAACGTCCTGACTTTC
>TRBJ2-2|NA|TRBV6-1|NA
CASSEDRGLAVNTGELFF
TGTGCCAGCAGTGAAGATCGGGGGCTAGCGGTTAACACCGGGGAGCTGTTTTTT
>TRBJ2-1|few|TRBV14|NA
CASSPLGSEQFF
TGTGCCAGCAGCCCCCTCGGTTCTGAGCAGTTCTTC